This T cell receptor beta chain came from a study of radiotherapy plus CTLA-4 blockade in lung cancer. As for the study in general: Overall, 18% of patients showed an objective response, while 25% to 35% attained disease control.

Some clones are missing from TCRdb's copy, which holds only in-frame ones; the method was immunoSEQ multiplex PCR. The sample gives 65,000 to 85,000 clones, about 72% of which show up once; 16% is in the top ten. As for this clone: The antigen is undetermined.

Overall study findings and caveats: TCR clones originating in tumors grew in number in blood after radiotherapy plus ipilimumab.

Germline CDR1 and CDR2: SEHNR and FQNEAQ (reference sequence). V dropped 5 bases and J dropped 3; count of bases not matched to a gene: 8. The CDR3 sequence is 16 residues long. The J gene is TRBJ2-3, the V gene TRBV7-9, with 10 bases identical to TRBD1. This receptor was taken from a human donor with non-small cell lung cancer whose response to radiotherapy plus ipilimumab could not be evaluated. Some clones in this sample may be carry-over from other donors' samples. Sequenced here: peripheral blood, sampled from a patient treated with radiotherapy plus ipilimumab. The CDR3 nucleotides are TGTGCCAGCAGCCAGGGACAGGGGTTAGAGACAGATACGCAGTATTTT. Translating it yields CASSQGQGLETDTQYF.